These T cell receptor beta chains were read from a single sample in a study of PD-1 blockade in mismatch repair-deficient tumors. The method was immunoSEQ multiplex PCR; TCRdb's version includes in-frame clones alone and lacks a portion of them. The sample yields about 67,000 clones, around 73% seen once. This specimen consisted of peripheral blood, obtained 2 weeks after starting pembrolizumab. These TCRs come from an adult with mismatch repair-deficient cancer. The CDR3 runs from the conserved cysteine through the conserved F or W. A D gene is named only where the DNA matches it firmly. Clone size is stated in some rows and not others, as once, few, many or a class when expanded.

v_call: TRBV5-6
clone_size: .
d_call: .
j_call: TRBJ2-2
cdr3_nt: TGTGCCAGCAGCTTGGTAGGGAACACCGGGGAGCTGTTTTTT
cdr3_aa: CASSLVGNTGELFF

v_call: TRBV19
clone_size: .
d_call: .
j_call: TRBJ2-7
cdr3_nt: TGTGCCAGTCAATGGGCGGGTAAGCAGTACTTC
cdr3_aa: CASQWAGKQYF

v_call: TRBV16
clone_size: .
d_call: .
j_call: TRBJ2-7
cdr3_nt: TGTGCCAGCAGCCAATCCACAGTGGGGTCCTACGAGCAGTACTTC
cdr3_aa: CASSQSTVGSYEQYF

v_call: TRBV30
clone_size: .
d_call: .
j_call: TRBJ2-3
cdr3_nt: TGTGCCTGGAGTTTGGCGTCGGGTACAGATACGCAGTATTTT
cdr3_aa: CAWSLASGTDTQYF

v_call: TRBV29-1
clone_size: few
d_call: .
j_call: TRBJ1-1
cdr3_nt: TGCAGCGTAGTACCCAGGGCGAACACTGAAGCTTTCTTT
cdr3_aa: CSVVPRANTEAFF

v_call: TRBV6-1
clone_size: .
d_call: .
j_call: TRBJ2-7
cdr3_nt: TGTGCCAGCAGTGTCGACCCCACTAGCTTCTACGAGCAGTACTTC
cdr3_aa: CASSVDPTSFYEQYF

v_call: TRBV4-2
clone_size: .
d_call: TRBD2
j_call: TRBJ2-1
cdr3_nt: TGTGCCAGCAGCCAGGCGGGGACTAGCGGGAGTCATGAGCAGTTCTTC
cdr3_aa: CASSQAGTSGSHEQFF

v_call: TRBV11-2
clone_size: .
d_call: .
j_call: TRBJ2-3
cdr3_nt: TGTGCCAGCAGCCTTAGCAGGAGGTTGACAGATACGCAGTATTTT
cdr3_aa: CASSLSRRLTDTQYF

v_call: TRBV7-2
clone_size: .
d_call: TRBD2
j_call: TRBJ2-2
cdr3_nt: TGTGCCAGCAGCTTAGTTGCGGGAGGGCCTACCACCGGGGAGCTGTTTTTT
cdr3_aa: CASSLVAGGPTTGELFF

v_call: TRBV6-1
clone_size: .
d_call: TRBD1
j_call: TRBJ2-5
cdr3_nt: TGTGCCAGCAGTGAAATGGCAACAGGGGGCCTGGAGACCCAGTACTTC
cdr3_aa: CASSEMATGGLETQYF

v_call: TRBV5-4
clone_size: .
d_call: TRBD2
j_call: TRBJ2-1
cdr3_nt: TGTGCCAGCAGCTTGTTCGGGAGGAGCTCCTACAATGAGCAGTTCTTC
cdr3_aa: CASSLFGRSSYNEQFF

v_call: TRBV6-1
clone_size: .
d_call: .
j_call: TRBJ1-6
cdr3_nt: TGTGCCGTGGGGGTGGGCTCCTATAATTCACCCCTCCACTTT
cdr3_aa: CAVGVGSYNSPLHF

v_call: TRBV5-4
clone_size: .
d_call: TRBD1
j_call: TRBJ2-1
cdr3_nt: TGTGCCAGCAGCTCAAGACAGGGGTTCGGTGGAAGTGAGCAGTTCTTC
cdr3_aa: CASSSRQGFGGSEQFF

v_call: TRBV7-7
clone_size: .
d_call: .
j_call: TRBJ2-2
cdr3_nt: TGTGCTAGCAGCCCTCGTTCGGGCACCGGGGAGCTGTTTTTT
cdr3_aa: CASSPRSGTGELFF

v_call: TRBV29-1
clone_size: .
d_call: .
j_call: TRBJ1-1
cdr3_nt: TGCAGCGTGGGCTGGGGGCCGAACACTGAAGCTTTCTTT
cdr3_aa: CSVGWGPNTEAFF

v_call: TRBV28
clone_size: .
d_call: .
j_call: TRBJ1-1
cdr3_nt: TGTGCCAGCAGTTTAGTGACTGGGTCCCCTCTGGCTTTCTTT
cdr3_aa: CASSLVTGSPLAFF

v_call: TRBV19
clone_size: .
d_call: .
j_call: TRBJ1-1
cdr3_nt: TGTGCCAGTAGTATAAGGGGGGCGCGAACTGAAGCTTTCTTT
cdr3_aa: CASSIRGARTEAFF

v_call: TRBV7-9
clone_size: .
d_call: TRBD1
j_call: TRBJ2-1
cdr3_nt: TGTGCCAGCAGCTTAGGGGACAGGGGCAATGAGCAGTTCTTC
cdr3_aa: CASSLGDRGNEQFF

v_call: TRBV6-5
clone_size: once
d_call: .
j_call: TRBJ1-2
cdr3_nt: TGTGCCAGCAGTAACGGGGACCAAGTATCCTATGGCTACACCTTC
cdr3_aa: CASSNGDQVSYGYTF

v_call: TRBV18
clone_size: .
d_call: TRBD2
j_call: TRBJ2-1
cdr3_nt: TGTGCCAGCTCACCAGGGCTAGCGGGAGGACGGAATGAGCAGTTCTTC
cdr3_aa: CASSPGLAGGRNEQFF

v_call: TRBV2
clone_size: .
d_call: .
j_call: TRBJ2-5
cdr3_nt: TGTGCCAGTACAACAGGGTTAATGACCCAGTACTTC
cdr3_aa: CASTTGLMTQYF

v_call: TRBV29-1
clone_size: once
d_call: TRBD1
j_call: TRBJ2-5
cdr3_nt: TGCAGCGTTGAGAGACAGGGGAAAGAGACCCAGTACTTC
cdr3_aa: CSVERQGKETQYF